A selection of T cell receptor beta chains follows, all from one sample in a study of beta chain features in type 1 diabetes. Profiling relied on immunoSEQ multiplex PCR, and the TCRdb table lists in-frame clones only, not all of them. Of almost 350,000 clones in the sample, roughly 8.8% were seen once. Material for sequencing was central memory CD4+ T cells from blood. These receptors were taken from a man in his thirties or forties with type 1 diabetes. The CDR3 runs from the conserved cysteine through the conserved F or W. The D gene is left open where the match is weak. A clone size is listed for some rows: how often the clone was seen (once, few, many), or a class if it is expanded.

CDR3 DNA	CDR3 protein	V gene	J gene	D gene	clone size	CDR3 length
TGCAGCGGAACGATAGCGGACTCCTACGAGCAGTACTTC	CSGTIADSYEQYF	TRBV29-1	TRBJ2-7	-	-	13
TGTGCCAGCAGTTACTCGTACCAGCCCCAGCATTTT	CASSYSYQPQHF	TRBV6-6	TRBJ1-5	-	once	12
TGTGCCAGCAGACCCGGACAGGGTATTGGTTCACCCCTCCACTTT	CASRPGQGIGSPLHF	TRBV6-6	TRBJ1-6	TRBD1	many	15
TGTGCCAGTAGTATTCAAGGGGGGCATCAGCCCCAGCATTTT	CASSIQGGHQPQHF	TRBV19	TRBJ1-5	-	few	14
TGTGCCAGCAGCTTAGTCTCGGGACTAGTACCAGATACGCAGTATTTT	CASSLVSGLVPDTQYF	TRBV11-2	TRBJ2-3	TRBD2	few	16
TGTGCCAGCAGCCCAGGGGGGGCGAGGGAGACCCAGTACTTC	CASSPGGARETQYF	TRBV14	TRBJ2-5	-	-	14
TGTGCCAGCTCACCAGGCAGGGGGACCGGGGAGCTGTTTTTT	CASSPGRGTGELFF	TRBV18	TRBJ2-2	TRBD1	-	14
TGTGCCAGCAGCGCTACCGGGACAGTCCCTTCTGGAAACACCATATATTTT	CASSATGTVPSGNTIYF	TRBV9	TRBJ1-3	TRBD1	once	17
TGTGCCAGCAGTCGATACCGGGACAGGAACACTGAAGCTTTCTTT	CASSRYRDRNTEAFF	TRBV7-9	TRBJ1-1	TRBD1	-	15
TGCGCCAGCAGCCCCGACGGGGGCACTAATGAAAAACTGTTTTTT	CASSPDGGTNEKLFF	TRBV4-3	TRBJ1-4	-	few	15
TGTGCCAGCAGCTTAATCGGATACGAGCAGTACTTC	CASSLIGYEQYF	TRBV7-9	TRBJ2-7	-	few	12
TGTGCCAGCAGCGCAGGAAACCCGGGACAGCAAAGTCCCTCTGGAAACACCATATATTTT	CASSAGNPGQQSPSGNTIYF	TRBV9	TRBJ1-3	TRBD1	-	20
TGCGCCAGCAGCTTGGGAATTAGCGGGGGGGCCCAGTCCGAGACCCAGTACTTC	CASSLGISGGAQSETQYF	TRBV5-1	TRBJ2-5	TRBD2	-	18
TGTGCCAGCTCACCGAACAGGGAGACCCAGTACTTC	CASSPNRETQYF	TRBV18	TRBJ2-5	-	few	12
TGTGCCAGCAACGACCAGGGCGCTGGCTACACCTTC	CASNDQGAGYTF	TRBV28	TRBJ1-2	-	many	12
TGTGCCATCAGTGAGCAGAGGGGTCGGGAGCTGTTTTTT	CAISEQRGRELFF	TRBV10-3	TRBJ2-2	-	few	13
TGTGCCAGCAGCTTAGATTCGCGCTCGGAGCAGTTCTTC	CASSLDSRSEQFF	TRBV11-3	TRBJ2-1	-	-	13
TGTGCCACCAGCAGAGATAGCGCAGGGACTTACTCTGGAAACACCATATATTTT	CATSRDSAGTYSGNTIYF	TRBV15	TRBJ1-3	-	few	18
TGCAGTGCTACCTCAGACAGGGGCCAGTTCTTC	CSATSDRGQFF	TRBV20-1	TRBJ2-1	TRBD1	few	11
TGCGCCAGCAGCTTCCAGGGAAGGGATGGCTACACCTTC	CASSFQGRDGYTF	TRBV5-1	TRBJ1-2	-	few	13
TGTGCCAGCAGCGACACGACAGGGTCGGGGACCCAGTACTTC	CASSDTTGSGTQYF	TRBV7-2	TRBJ2-5	TRBD1	-	14
TGTGCCAGCAGTTGGGACAGCCGATTCACCGGGGAGCTGTTTTTT	CASSWDSRFTGELFF	TRBV6-5	TRBJ2-2	TRBD1	-	15
TGCGCCAGCAGCCGGGATGCGAGCGGGGGCTGGGCCTACGAGCAGTACTTC	CASSRDASGGWAYEQYF	TRBV4-1	TRBJ2-7	TRBD2	-	17
TGCAGCGTTGACCGAGGGACAGGGGATAATTCACCCCTCCACTTT	CSVDRGTGDNSPLHF	TRBV29-1	TRBJ1-6	TRBD1	-	15
TGTGCCAGCCGTGACCGGGACAGCGGAGTTGAAGCTTTCTTT	CASRDRDSGVEAFF	TRBV6-5	TRBJ1-1	TRBD1	few	14
TGTGCCAGCTCACCCGCCCCAGGCGGCCCTCGGGGGACTGAAGCTTTCTTT	CASSPAPGGPRGTEAFF	TRBV18	TRBJ1-1	-	few	17
TGTGCCACCCAAATACAGGCGAACACCGGGGAGCTGTTTTTT	CATQIQANTGELFF	TRBV28	TRBJ2-2	-	few	14
TGCACCACTAGCCGGGACTTTTACAATGAGCAGTTCTTC	CTTSRDFYNEQFF	TRBV29-1	TRBJ2-1	-	-	13
TGTGCCAGCAGCGTAGGTAGTACCCGACAGGCAGATACGCAGTATTTT	CASSVGSTRQADTQYF	TRBV9	TRBJ2-3	-	-	16
TGTGCCTGGAGTGTCGGGTCAGAGGATCAGCCCCAGCATTTT	CAWSVGSEDQPQHF	TRBV30	TRBJ1-5	-	few	14
TGCAGTGCTAGTGTGGACTATGGCTACACCTTC	CSASVDYGYTF	TRBV20-1	TRBJ1-2	-	-	11
TGTGCCAGCAGATACAGGGGGAACACCGGGGAGCTGTTTTTT	CASRYRGNTGELFF	TRBV9	TRBJ2-2	TRBD1	-	14
TGCGCCAGCAGCTTAACGGCTGGGGCTATCAACACTGAAGCTTTCTTT	CASSLTAGAINTEAFF	TRBV5-1	TRBJ1-1	-	few	16
TGTGCCAGCAGTTACTCGGGACAGTTTAGCTCCTACGAGCAGTACTTC	CASSYSGQFSSYEQYF	TRBV6-6	TRBJ2-7	TRBD1	few	16
TGCGCCAGCAGCCCACCGCCGGACAGGGGATTCTATGGCTACACCTTC	CASSPPPDRGFYGYTF	TRBV4-3	TRBJ1-2	TRBD1	few	16
TGTGCCAGCAGCGACGGGACAGGGTACGGCACCGGGGAGCTGTTTTTT	CASSDGTGYGTGELFF	TRBV7-2	TRBJ2-2	TRBD1	few	16
TGTGCCAGCAGCTTGGTCGTAGGGGATACCGGGGAGCTGTTTTTT	CASSLVVGDTGELFF	TRBV5-6	TRBJ2-2	-	-	15
TGTGCCAGCAGCTTTCCTTCACAGGGACCCAATGAGCAGTTCTTC	CASSFPSQGPNEQFF	TRBV5-4	TRBJ2-1	-	few	15
TGTGCCAGCAGCTTGGAGTTGGTTTCCTACAATGAGCAGTTCTTC	CASSLELVSYNEQFF	TRBV7-6	TRBJ2-1	-	few	15
TGTGCCAGCAGTCGTGACAGGGGGCATGACAATGAGCAGTTCTTC	CASSRDRGHDNEQFF	TRBV9	TRBJ2-1	TRBD1	-	15
TGTGCCAGCAGTTTAAGCAGGGGGAACACTGAAGCTTTCTTT	CASSLSRGNTEAFF	TRBV28	TRBJ1-1	-	-	14
TGTGCCAGCAGCTTGGCAGGTGCCTACGAGCAGTACTTC	CASSLAGAYEQYF	TRBV7-2	TRBJ2-7	-	few	13
TGCGCCAGCCGTACTGATCCATCGAACACCGGGGAGCTGTTTTTT	CASRTDPSNTGELFF	TRBV5-1	TRBJ2-2	-	-	15
TGTGCCAGCAGCGCAGGGGGAAGCTCCTACAATGAGCAGTTCTTC	CASSAGGSSYNEQFF	TRBV7-9	TRBJ2-1	TRBD1	-	15
TGTGCCAGCAGTTACGACGGGGGGCAGGGTGAGCAGTTCTTC	CASSYDGGQGEQFF	TRBV6-6	TRBJ2-1	-	few	14
TGCGCCAGCAGCGTGGACTGGAACACCGGGGAGCTGTTTTTT	CASSVDWNTGELFF	TRBV5-1	TRBJ2-2	-	few	14